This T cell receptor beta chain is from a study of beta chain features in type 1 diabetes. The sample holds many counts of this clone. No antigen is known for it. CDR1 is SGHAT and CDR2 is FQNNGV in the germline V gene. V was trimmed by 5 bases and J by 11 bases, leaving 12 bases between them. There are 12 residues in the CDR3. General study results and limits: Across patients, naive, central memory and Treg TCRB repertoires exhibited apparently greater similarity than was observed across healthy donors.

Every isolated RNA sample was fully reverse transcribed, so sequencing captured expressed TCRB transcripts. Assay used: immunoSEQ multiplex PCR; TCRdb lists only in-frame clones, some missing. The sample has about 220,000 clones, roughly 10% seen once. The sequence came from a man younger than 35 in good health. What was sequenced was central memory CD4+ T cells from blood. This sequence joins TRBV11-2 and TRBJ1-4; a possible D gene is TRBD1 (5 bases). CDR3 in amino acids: CASSPGEGKLFF. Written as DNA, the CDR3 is TGTGCCAGCAGCCCCGGGGAGGGGAAACTGTTTTTT.